The subject of this entry is one T cell receptor (beta chain). Antigen unknown. The data stem from a study of shared clonotypes between healthy human individuals. Study results and limitations: Clonotypes not shared had lower generation probabilities than those common to all four donors.

The assay was immunoSEQ multiplex PCR, and TCRdb's table has in-frame clones only and misses some. The table records under 1,900,000 clones, 98% to 99% of them present only once. The trim removed 6 bases at V and 5 bases at J, leaving 3 bases unmatched. This CDR3 contains 13 residues. The chain joins TRBV5-3 to TRBJ1-5, with 9 bases fitting TRBD1. TRBV5-3 is assigned to the ORF class and has an uncertain function. The TCR sequence derives from a young man in good health. Sequences were obtained from naive CD4+ T cells sorted from blood. Subset noted: CD45RA+ positively selected. CDR3 sequence: CARTQGAYQPQHF. The CDR3, as DNA: TGTGCCAGAACACAGGGGGCTTATCAGCCCCAGCATTTT.